The clone carrying this TCR beta chain was seen more than once but under ten times. This record belongs to a study of regulatory T cells in long-lasting Graves disease. The CDR3 is made up of 14 amino acids. Germline CDR1 reads DFQATT; CDR2 reads SNEGSKA (reference sequence). V was clipped by 5 bases and J by 0 bases, with 13 bases between them. Assembly of TCR beta libraries relied on iRepertoire HTBI primers together with Arm-PCR of CDR3 regions. TCRdb re-derived calls from the multiplex PCR reads in MiXCR, one entry per CDR3 protein. The sample records roughly 520,000 distinct CDR3 sequences, more than 10% being singletons. The time point: newly diagnosed GD, antithyroid drugs for less than 3 months. There was RNA extracted from PBMCs, and the TCR library was made from it. This sample also appeared in a second study, on T cells in Graves' hyperthyroidism and ophthalmopathy. That publication notes: Patients between 18 and 65 years old had hyperthyroidism, newly diagnosed and lasting under 2 months.

This specimen consisted of peripheral blood mononuclear cells (PBMCs), obtained at new diagnosis, from a patient treated with antithyroid drugs. The TCR originated in a woman under 40 with Graves disease. The chain joins TRBV20-1 to TRBJ1-2; maybe TRBD1 (5 bases). CDR3 nucleotide sequence: TGCAGTGCTTCCCGGGACGGAGCTAACTATGGCTACACCTTC. Its translation is CSASRDGANYGYTF.